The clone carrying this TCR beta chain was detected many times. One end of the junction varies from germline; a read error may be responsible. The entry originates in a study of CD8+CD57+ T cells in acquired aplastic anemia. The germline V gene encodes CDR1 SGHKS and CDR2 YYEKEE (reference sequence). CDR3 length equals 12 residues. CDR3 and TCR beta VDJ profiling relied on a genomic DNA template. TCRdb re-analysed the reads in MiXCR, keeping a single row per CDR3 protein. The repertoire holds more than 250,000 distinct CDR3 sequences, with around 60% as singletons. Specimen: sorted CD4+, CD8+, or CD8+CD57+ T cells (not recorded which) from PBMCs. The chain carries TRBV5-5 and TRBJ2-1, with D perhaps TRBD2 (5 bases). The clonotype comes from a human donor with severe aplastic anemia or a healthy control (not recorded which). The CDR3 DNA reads TGTGCCAGCAGTTACCTAACTAGGTCCTACCTCTTC. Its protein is CASSYLTRSYLF.